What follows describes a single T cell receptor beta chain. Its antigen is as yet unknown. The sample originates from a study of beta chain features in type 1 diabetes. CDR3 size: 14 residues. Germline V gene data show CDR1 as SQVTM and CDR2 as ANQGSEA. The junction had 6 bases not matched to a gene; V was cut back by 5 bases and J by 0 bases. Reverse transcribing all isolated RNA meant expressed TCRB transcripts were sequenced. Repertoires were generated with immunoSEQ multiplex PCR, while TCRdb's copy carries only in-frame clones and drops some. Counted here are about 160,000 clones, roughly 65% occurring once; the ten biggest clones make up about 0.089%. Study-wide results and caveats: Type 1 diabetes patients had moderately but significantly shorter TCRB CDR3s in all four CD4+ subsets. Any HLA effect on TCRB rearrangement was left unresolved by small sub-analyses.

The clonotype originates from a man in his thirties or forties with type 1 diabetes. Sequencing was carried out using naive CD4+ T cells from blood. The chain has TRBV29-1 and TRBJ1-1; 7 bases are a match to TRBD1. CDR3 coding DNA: TGCAGCGTTCCTCGGACAGGAATGAACACTGAAGCTTTCTTT. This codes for CSVPRTGMNTEAFF.